What follows describes a single T cell receptor beta chain. Antigen specificity is unknown. The data are from a study of cytotoxic CD8 clonotypes in ibrutinib-treated CLL. Points from the study as a whole: Samples were collected at differing times from sustained-remission and progressing patients. Clonality increased at ibrutinib response and stayed stable in sustained remission. At progression, however, it fell back toward baseline. Public clonotypes were rare and shrank or held steady on treatment.

V lost 4 bases and J 0 bases, leaving 13 bases between the germline ends. CDR1 MNHEY and CDR2 SVGAGI come from the germline V gene. The CDR3 has 15 residues. Only in-frame clones appear in the TCRdb table, and some are missing; sequencing was by immunoSEQ multiplex PCR. The repertoire has about 40,000 clones, 60% to 75% of them found once; the top ten carry about a tenth. This chain joins TRBV6-5 and TRBJ2-7; D unclear. The specimen comprised PBMCs, sampled at disease progression, from a patient treated with ibrutinib. The TCR was taken from a human donor with chronic lymphocytic leukemia. CDR3 residues: CASSSHGLGSYEQYF. The CDR3 coding sequence is TGTGCCAGCAGTTCCCACGGGCTAGGCTCCTACGAGCAGTACTTC.